The TCR beta chain described here comes from a study of T-cell reconstitution after alpha-beta-depleted transplantation in children (dated by TCRdb to about 2016). About the investigation overall: The study quantitatively tracked T-cell immune reconstitution after TCRalphabeta/CD19-depleted allogeneic hematopoietic cell transplantation in children using TCR repertoire profiling.

Libraries were built with PCR. Sequencing used an Illumina HiSeq 2500. To normalize quantification of the TCRbeta repertoire, the TCR libraries were built with molecular barcoding that relied on unique molecular identifiers. The public reads were quality trimmed at Q25 with fastp and then assembled into clones with MiXCR by TCRdb, keeping productive beta chains. Rows merge per CDR3 protein into single entries with the most common DNA and genes. The sample has some 600,000 distinct CDR3 sequences on record, roughly 13% of them singletons. Together, the top ten hold 2% to 2.5% of the sample. Reading the label with the study, this specimen's treatment or condition is: allogeneic hematopoietic cell transplantation with graft depleted of TCRalphabeta T cells and CD19 B cells. The transplant recipients were children given TCRalphabeta/CD19-depleted allogeneic hematopoietic cell grafts. What the work shows at the level of the full study, not this receptor alone: In some patients, the high TCRbeta diversity seen at day 60 was put down to recipient T cells and intrathymic progenitors that had survived conditioning. Apparently early alphabetaT-cell count recovery about two months after transplant reportedly relied on only several hundred rapidly expanded clones derived from non-depleted graft cells. The frequencies of hyperexpanded clones fell over the following months, and after one year, T-cell counts and TCRbeta diversity were mostly attributed to newly produced T cells.

Relative to germline, V is 6 bases shorter and J is 10 bases shorter, with 19 bases between their ends. The CDR3 holds 14 amino acids from the cysteine to the phenylalanine. Only the CDR3 portion is preserved as DNA: 42 bases, with reading frame beginning at the first base. Per the germline V gene (reference sequence), DFQATT is the CDR1 and SNEGSKA is the CDR2. A few counts support this clonotype. Its antigen is not yet known. Per-nucleotide qualities are absent, and no much larger clonotype sits a single base away. The rearranged segments are TRBV20-1 and TRBJ1-6, with a tentative D gene TRBD1 over 5 matching bases. Sequenced material: PBMCs, mostly from graft donor cells, taken 360 days after TCRalphabeta/CD19-depleted stem cell transplant. The source of this sequence is a male patient aged 5 to 17 who had a stem cell transplant for acute myeloid leukemia, so the T cells may come from the graft donor. The DNA sequence is given as TGCAGTGCCATTGGGACCTTTGATGGGTCACCCCTCCACTTT. Its product reads: CSAIGTFDGSPLHF.